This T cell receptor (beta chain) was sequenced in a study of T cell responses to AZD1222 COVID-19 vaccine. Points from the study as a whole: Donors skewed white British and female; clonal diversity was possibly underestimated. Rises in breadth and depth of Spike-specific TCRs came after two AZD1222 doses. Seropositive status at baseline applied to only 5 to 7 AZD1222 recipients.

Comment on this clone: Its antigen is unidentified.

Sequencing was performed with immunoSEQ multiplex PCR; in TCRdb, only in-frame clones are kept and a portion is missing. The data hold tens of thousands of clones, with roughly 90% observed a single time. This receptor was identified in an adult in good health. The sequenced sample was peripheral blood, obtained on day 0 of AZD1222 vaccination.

The CDR3 loop is CASSPRGLAGEYNEQFF. The CDR3, as DNA: TGTGCCAGCTCACCCCGGGGACTAGCGGGGGAATACAATGAGCAGTTCTTC. This rearrangement joins TRBV18 to TRBJ2-1; 14 positions agree with TRBD2. The CDR3 covers 17 residues. Per the germline V gene, CDR1 is KGHSH and CDR2 is LQKENI. With V trimmed by 3 bases and J by 4 bases, 5 bases remained unmatched.